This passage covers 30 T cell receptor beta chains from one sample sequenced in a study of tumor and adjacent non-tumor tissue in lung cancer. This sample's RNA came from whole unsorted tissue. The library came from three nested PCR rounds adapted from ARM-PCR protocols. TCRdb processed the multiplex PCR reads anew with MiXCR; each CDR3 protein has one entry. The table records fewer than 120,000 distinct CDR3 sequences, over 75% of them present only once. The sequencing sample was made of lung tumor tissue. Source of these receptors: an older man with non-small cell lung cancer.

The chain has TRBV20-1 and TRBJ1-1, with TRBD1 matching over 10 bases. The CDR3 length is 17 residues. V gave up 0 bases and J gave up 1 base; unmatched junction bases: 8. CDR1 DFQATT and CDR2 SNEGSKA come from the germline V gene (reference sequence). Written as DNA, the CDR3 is TGCAGTGCTAGAGATGGCGGGACAGGGGATTCGAACACTGAAGCTTTCTTT. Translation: CSARDGGTGDSNTEAFF.

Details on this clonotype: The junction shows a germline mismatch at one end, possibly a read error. CDR3 in amino acids: CSARGGSISDNEQFF. The CDR3 DNA reads as TGCAGTGCTAGAGGGGGTAGCATCTCCGACAATGAGCAGTTCTTC. The genes are TRBV20-1 and TRBJ2-1, with D uncertain. The germline CDR1 and CDR2 sequences are DFQATT and SNEGSKA (reference sequence). The CDR3 totals 15 residues.

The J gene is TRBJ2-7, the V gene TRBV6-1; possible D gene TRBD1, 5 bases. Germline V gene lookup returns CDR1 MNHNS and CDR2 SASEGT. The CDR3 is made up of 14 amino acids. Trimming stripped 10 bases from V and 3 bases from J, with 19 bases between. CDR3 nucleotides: TGTGCCAACACTCGGATAGACAGCTACTACGAGCAGTACTTC. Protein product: CANTRIDSYYEQYF.

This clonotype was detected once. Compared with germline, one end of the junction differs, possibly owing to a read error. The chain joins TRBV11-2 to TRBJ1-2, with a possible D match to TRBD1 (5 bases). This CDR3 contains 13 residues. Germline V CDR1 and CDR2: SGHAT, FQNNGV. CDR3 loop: CGSSLGPADGYTF. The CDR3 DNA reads TGTGGCAGCAGCTTGGGGCCGGCTGATGGGTACACCTTC.

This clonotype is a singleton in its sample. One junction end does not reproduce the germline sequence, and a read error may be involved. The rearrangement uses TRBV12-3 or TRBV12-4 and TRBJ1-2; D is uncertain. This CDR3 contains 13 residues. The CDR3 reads CASSFGSNYGHTF. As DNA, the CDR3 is TGTGCCAGCAGTTTCGGGTCGAACTATGGCCACACGTTC.

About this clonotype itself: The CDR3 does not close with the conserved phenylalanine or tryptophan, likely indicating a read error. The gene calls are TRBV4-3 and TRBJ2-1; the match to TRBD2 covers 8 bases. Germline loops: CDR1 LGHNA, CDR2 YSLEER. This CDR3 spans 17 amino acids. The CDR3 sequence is CANSQDWLAGPYNEQFL. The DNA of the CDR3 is TGCGCCAACAGCCAAGATTGGCTAGCGGGCCCCTACAATGAGCAGTTCTTG.

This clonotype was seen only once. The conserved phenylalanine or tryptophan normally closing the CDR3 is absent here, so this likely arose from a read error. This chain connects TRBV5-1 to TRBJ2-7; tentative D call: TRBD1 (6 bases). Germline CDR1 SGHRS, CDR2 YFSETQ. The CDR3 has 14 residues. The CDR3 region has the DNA TGCGCCAGCAGCCCAAGGACAGTAGGTTACGAACAGTACTTA. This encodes CASSPRTVGYEQYL.

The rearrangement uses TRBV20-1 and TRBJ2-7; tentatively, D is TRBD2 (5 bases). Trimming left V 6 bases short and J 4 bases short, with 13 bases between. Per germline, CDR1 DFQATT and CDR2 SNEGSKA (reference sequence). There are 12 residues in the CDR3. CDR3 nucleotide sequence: TGCAGTGCCGAGGGTGTCCCGTACGAGCAGTACTTC. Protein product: CSAEGVPYEQYF.

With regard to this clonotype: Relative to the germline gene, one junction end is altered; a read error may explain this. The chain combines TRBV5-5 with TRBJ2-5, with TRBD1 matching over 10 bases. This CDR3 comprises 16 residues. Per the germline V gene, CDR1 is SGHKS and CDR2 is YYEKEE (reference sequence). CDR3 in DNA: TGTGCCAGCAGCCCCCTTTGGGGACAGGGGCAAGTGACCCAATACTTC. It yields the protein CASSPLWGQGQVTQYF.

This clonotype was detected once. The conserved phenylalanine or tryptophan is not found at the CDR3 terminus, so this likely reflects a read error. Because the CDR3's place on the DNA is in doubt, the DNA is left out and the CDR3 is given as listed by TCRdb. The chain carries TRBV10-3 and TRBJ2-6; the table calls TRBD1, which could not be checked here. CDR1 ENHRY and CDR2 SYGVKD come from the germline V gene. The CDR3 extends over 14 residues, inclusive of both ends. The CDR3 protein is CTIRTASGANVLSL.

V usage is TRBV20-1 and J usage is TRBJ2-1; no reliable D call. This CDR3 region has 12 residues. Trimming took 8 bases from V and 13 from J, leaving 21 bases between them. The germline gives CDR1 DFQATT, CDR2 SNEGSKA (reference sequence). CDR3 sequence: CSITERTSNQFF. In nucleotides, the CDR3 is TGCAGTATTACAGAGAGGACCTCCAACCAGTTCTTC.

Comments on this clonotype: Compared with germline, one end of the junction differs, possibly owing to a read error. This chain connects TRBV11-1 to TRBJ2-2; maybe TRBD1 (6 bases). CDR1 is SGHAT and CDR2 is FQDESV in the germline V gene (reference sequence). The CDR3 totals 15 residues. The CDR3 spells CASIIGGENTRELFF. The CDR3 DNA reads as TGTGCCAGCATCATAGGGGGTGAGAACACCAGGGAGCTGTTTTTT.

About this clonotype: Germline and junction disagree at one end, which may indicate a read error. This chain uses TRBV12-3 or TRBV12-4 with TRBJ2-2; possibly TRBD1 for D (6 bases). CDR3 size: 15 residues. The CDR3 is CASSSWTEGTWELFF. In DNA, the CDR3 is TGTGCCAGCAGTTCCTGGACAGAGGGCACCTGGGAGCTGTTTTTT.

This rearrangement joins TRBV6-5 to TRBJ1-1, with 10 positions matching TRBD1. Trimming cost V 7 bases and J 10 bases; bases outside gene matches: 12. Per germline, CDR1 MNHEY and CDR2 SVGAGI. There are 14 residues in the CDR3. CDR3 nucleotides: TGTGCCAGCAACCAGACAGGGGGCCGTCGTGGAGCTTTCTTT. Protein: CASNQTGGRRGAFF.

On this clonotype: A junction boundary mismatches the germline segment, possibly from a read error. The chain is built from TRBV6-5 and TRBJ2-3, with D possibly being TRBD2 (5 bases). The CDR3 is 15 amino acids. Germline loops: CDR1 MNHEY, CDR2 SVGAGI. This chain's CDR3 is CVSSYYEGAVATQYF. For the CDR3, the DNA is TGTGTCAGCAGTTATTACGAGGGTGCCGTTGCCACGCAGTATTTT.

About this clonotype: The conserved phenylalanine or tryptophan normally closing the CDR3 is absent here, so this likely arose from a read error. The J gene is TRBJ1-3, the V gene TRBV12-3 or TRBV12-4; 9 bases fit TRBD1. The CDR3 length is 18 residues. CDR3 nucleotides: TGTGCGAGCAGTCGTCCCGGGACAGGGATCGACTCTGGAAACACCATATATTAT. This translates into CASSRPGTGIDSGNTIYY.

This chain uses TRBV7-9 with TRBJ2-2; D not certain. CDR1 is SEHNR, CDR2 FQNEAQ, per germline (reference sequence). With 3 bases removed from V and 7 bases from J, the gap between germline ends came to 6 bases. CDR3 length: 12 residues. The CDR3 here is CASSLQDGELFF. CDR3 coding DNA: TGTGCCAGCAGCTTGCAGGACGGGGAGCTGTTTTTT.

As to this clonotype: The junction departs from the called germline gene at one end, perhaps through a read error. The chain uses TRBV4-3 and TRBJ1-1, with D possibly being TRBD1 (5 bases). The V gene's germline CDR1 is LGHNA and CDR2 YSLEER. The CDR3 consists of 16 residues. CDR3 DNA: TGCGCCAGCAGCCAAACATCAACAGGTAGGGGCACTGAAGCTTTTTTT. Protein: CASSQTSTGRGTEAFF.

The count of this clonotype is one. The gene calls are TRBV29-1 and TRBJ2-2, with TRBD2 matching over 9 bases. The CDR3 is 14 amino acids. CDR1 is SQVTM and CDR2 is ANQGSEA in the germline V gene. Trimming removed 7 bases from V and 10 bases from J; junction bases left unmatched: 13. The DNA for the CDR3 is TGCAGCGCTGACGCAGCGGGGGGCATCGTGGAGCTGTTTTTT. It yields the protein CSADAAGGIVELFF.

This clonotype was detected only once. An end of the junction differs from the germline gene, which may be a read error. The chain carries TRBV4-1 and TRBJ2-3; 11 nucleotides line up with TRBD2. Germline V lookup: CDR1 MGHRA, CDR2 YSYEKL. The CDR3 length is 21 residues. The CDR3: CASSQDAGILAGVRDTDTQYF. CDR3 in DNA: TGCGCTAGCAGCCAAGATGCGGGGATACTAGCGGGAGTAAGAGACACAGATACGCAGTATTTT.

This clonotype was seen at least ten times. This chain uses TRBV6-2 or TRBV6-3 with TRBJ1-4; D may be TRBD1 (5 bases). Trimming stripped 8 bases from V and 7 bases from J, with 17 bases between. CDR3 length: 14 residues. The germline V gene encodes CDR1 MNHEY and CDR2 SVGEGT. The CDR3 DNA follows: TGTGCCAGCTCCTCGGGACTTTGGGGTGAAAAACTGTTTTTT. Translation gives CASSSGLWGEKLFF.

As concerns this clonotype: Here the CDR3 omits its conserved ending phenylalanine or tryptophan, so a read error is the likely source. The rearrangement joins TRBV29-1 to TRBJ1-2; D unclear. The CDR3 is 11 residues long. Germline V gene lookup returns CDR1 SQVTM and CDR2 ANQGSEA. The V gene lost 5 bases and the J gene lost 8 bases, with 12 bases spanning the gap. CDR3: CSVFGVYGYTL. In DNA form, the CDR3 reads TGCAGCGTTTTTGGGGTGTACGGCTACACCTTA.

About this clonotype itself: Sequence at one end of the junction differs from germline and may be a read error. CDR3 amino acids: CASSQNGTSGRGELFF. CDR3 nucleotide sequence: TGCGCCAGCAGCCAAAACGGGACTAGCGGGAGAGGGGAGCTATTTTTT. The rearrangement links TRBV4-3 to TRBJ2-2; TRBD2 agrees at 14 bases. From germline, CDR1 is LGHNA and CDR2 YSLEER. This CDR3 has 16 residues.

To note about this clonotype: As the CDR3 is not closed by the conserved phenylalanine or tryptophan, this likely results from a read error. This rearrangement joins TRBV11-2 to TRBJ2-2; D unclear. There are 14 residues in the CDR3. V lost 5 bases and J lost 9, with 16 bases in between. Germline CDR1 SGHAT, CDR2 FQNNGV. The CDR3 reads CASSLHSQSWELFC. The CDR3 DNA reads TGTGCCAGCAGCCTGCACAGTCAGTCCTGGGAGCTGTTTTGT.

The CDR3 nucleotides read TGTGCCAGCAGCTCCCCTTGGGGCTATAGCAATCAGCCCCAGCATTTT. Its protein product is CASSSPWGYSNQPQHF. The chain couples TRBV7-3 to TRBJ1-5; D may be TRBD1 (5 bases). The CDR3 extends over 16 amino acids. Germline assignment: CDR1 SGHTA and CDR2 FQGTGA. V gave up 4 bases and J gave up 0 bases, with 13 bases separating them.

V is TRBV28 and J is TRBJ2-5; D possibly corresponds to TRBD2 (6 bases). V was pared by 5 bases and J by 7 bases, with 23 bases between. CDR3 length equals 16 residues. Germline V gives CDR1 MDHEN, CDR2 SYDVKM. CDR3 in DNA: TGTGCCAGCAGTGACCATGCCGGGACTGGGAAAGCGACCCAGTACTTC. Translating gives CASSDHAGTGKATQYF.

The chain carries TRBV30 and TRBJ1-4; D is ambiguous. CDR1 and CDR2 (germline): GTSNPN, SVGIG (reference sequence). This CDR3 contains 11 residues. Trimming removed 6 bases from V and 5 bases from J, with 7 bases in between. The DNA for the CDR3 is TGTGCCTGTAGCTCAAATGAAAAACTGTTTTTT. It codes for CACSSNEKLFF.

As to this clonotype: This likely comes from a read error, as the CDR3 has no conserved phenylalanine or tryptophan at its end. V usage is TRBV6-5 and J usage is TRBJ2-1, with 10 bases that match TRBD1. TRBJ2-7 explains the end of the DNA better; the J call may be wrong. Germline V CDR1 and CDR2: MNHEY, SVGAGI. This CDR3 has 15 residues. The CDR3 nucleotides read TGTGCCAGCAGTAACTCGGGACAGGGGTACAATGAGCAGTACTCC. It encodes CASSNSGQGYNEQYS.

Here the CDR3 DNA reads TGTGCCAACAACCAAAAAGCGGGAGGACCAGATACGCAGTATTTT. Its protein is CANNQKAGGPDTQYF. This chain links TRBV5-4 with TRBJ2-3; 9 positions match TRBD2. The CDR3 contains 15 residues. Trimming removed 9 bases from V and 4 bases from J; junction bases left unmatched: 12. Germline CDR1 SGHNT, CDR2 YYREEE (reference sequence).

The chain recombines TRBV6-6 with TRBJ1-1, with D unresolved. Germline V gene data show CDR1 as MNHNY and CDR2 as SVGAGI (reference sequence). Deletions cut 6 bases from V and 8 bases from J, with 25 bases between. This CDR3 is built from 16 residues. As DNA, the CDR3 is TGTGCCAGCAGAAAAGGGTTCCGTAGATACGGCACCGAAGCTTTCTTT. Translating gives CASRKGFRRYGTEAFF.